A selection of T cell receptor beta chains follows, all from one sample in a study of T cells in Graves' hyperthyroidism and ophthalmopathy. MiXCR, applied by TCRdb to the multiplex PCR reads, yields one record per CDR3 protein. Seen here are over 500,000 distinct CDR3 sequences, 46% observed once, and the top ten hold about 45%. The sample consisted of peripheral blood or thyroid tissue (not recorded which). These receptors all come from an adult woman with Graves' disease, either hyperthyroidism or ophthalmopathy (not recorded which). CDR3s include the opening cysteine and the closing phenylalanine or tryptophan. The order of the fields is clone size, J gene, V gene, CDR3 length, CDR3 protein. Rows may omit the clone size; those that give it use once, few, many or a size class.

>-|TRBJ2-2|TRBV7-3|14
CASSRGTVSGELFF
>-|TRBJ1-4|TRBV7-9|15
CASSQTRAGNEKLFF
>few|TRBJ2-1|TRBV2|11
CASSVGYEQFF
>many|TRBJ1-6|TRBV12-3/TRBV12-4|14
CASSLRGSNSPLHF
>few|TRBJ1-2|TRBV6-5|12
CASRTTGFGYTF
>-|TRBJ1-2|TRBV7-8|13
CASSLVEAGGYTF
>few|TRBJ2-6|TRBV5-1|16
CASSLQQGAGANVQTF
>few|TRBJ1-2|TRBV20-1|12
CSALWYRYGYTF
>many|TRBJ2-2|TRBV19|17
CASSISPKGAGTGELFF
>-|TRBJ1-1|TRBV20-1|15
CSASARGAYITEAFF
>many|TRBJ2-2|TRBV9|16
CASSPGRGANTGELFF
>-|TRBJ1-2|TRBV2|15
CASSPGTATNYGYTF
>few|TRBJ1-2|TRBV20-1|15
CSAGTGTGMLDGYTF
>-|TRBJ1-2|TRBV20-1|16
CSAREWGGQNNYGYTF
>many|TRBJ2-7|TRBV29-1|14
CSVDLGMDSYEQYF
>-|TRBJ1-1|TRBV6-5|15
CAGSYPATGGTEASF
>-|TRBJ1-1|TRBV29-1|10
CSPGHTEAFF
>-|TRBJ2-2|TRBV10-3|16
CAISESSGVGTGELFF
>once|TRBJ2-7|TRBV19|14
CASRQDPGVYEQYF
>many|TRBJ2-5|TRBV29-1|12
CSVWLGQETQYF
>-|TRBJ2-7|TRBV6-5|13
CASSLYSSYEQYF
>-|TRBJ2-7|TRBV5-1|13
CASSLRTPEGQYF
>-|TRBJ2-7|TRBV29-1|11
CSSNRGYEQYF
>many|TRBJ2-6|TRBV5-1|17
CASSFGSLSSGANVLTF
>few|TRBJ2-7|TRBV6-6|17
CASSYPGPQNRGNEQYF
>-|TRBJ1-2|TRBV12-3/TRBV12-4|14
CASSSPKGPYGYTF
>-|TRBJ2-2|TRBV29-1|11
CSVGKGGELFF
>-|TRBJ1-2|TRBV24-1|13
CAVNNREDYGYTF
>many|TRBJ1-5|TRBV6-6|15
CASSLEVGGYQPQHF
>-|TRBJ2-3|TRBV15|15
CATSGRAGWGDTQYF
>-|TRBJ1-1|TRBV7-9|18
CASSLSSGITYEGSEAFF
>many|TRBJ1-1|TRBV7-2|16
CASSPTGLEMNTEAFF
>-|TRBJ2-7|TRBV4-1|14
CASSRLILEGEQYF
>many|TRBJ1-6|TRBV20-1|15
CSAGGGFHQNSPLHF
>many|TRBJ2-2|TRBV29-1|14
CSVETSQGYGELFF
>few|TRBJ1-5|TRBV15|14
CATSRGQEDQPQHF
>many|TRBJ1-2|TRBV27|14
CASRRGTVNYGYTF
>-|TRBJ2-7|TRBV28|16
CASSSGDRDKTYEQYF
>-|TRBJ1-4|TRBV2|14
CAGSETGRVEKLFF
>few|TRBJ1-4|TRBV20-1|13
CSARGDRGEKLFF
>many|TRBJ2-7|TRBV6-2/TRBV6-3|13
CASSRESVAPLIF